The rows below give T cell receptor beta chains drawn from one sample of a study of blood T cell repertoires in COVID-19. Assay: immunoSEQ multiplex PCR; the TCRdb copy retains only in-frame clones and omits some. The data show tens of thousands of clones, 70% to 75% seen once. The specimen was peripheral blood. All receptors derive from a woman aged 70 to 79 with acute or convalescent COVID-19. CDR3s include the opening cysteine and the closing phenylalanine or tryptophan. The D gene is left open where the match is weak. Clone sizes are given selectively: once, few, many, or a class where the clone is expanded.

D,size,J,V,CDR3,DNA
.,.,TRBJ2-1,TRBV2,CASSGESRHEQFF,TGTGCCAGCAGTGGTGAGTCCCGCCATGAGCAGTTCTTC
TRBD1,.,TRBJ2-7,TRBV7-9,CASSTTGTGVLWEQYF,TGTGCCAGCAGCACAACCGGGACAGGGGTTCTTTGGGAGCAGTACTTC
.,.,TRBJ1-2,TRBV4-3,CASSQVGGGYTF,TGCGCCAGCAGCCAAGTAGGCGGTGGCTACACCTTC
TRBD2,few,TRBJ2-2,TRBV5-1,CASNTHREGGELFF,TGCGCCAGCAACACACATAGGGAGGGCGGGGAGCTGTTTTTT
.,.,TRBJ1-2,TRBV5-4,CASSPPGANYGYTF,TGTGCCAGCAGCCCCCCAGGGGCGAATTATGGCTACACCTTC
TRBD2,.,TRBJ2-1,TRBV29-1,CSVATSGGAGEQFF,TGCAGCGTTGCGACTAGCGGGGGGGCGGGTGAGCAGTTCTTC
.,.,TRBJ2-5,TRBV5-6,CASSFPSETQYF,TGTGCCAGCAGCTTTCCCTCTGAGACCCAGTACTTC
.,.,TRBJ1-5,TRBV28,CASSLRAGAFEAQHF,TGTGCCAGCAGTTTACGGGCAGGGGCGTTTGAGGCCCAGCATTTT
.,.,TRBJ1-2,TRBV14,CASSHGHAHPGYTF,TGTGCCAGCAGCCACGGACATGCCCACCCTGGCTACACCTTC
TRBD1,.,TRBJ1-2,TRBV5-4,CASSREGARANYGYTF,TGTGCCAGCAGCCGGGAGGGGGCTCGAGCTAACTATGGCTACACCTTC
.,.,TRBJ2-2,TRBV11-3,CASSLETENTGELFF,TGTGCCAGCAGCTTAGAGACAGAGAACACCGGGGAGCTGTTTTTT
TRBD1,.,TRBJ1-5,TRBV10-3,CGVTGNSNQPQHF,TGTGGGGTGACAGGGAATAGCAATCAGCCCCAGCATTTT
TRBD1,few,TRBJ2-7,TRBV4-1,CASSQDYRGLRYEQYF,TGCGCCAGCAGCCAAGACTACAGGGGGCTTCGCTACGAGCAGTACTTC
.,.,TRBJ1-4,TRBV19,CASSMKGFINEKLFF,TGTGCCAGTAGTATGAAGGGGTTCATTAATGAAAAACTGTTTTTT
TRBD2,once,TRBJ2-4,TRBV4-2,CASSQDPKRLAGGGEAKNIQYF,TGTGCCAGCAGCCAAGATCCAAAAAGGCTAGCGGGAGGAGGGGAAGCCAAAAACATTCAGTACTTC
.,few,TRBJ2-3,TRBV4-2,CASSQEAGLFADTQYF,TGTGCCAGCAGCCAAGAGGCGGGGTTGTTCGCAGATACGCAGTATTTT
.,.,TRBJ2-1,TRBV3-1/TRBV3-2,CASSQDIGGGQNEQFF,TGTGCCAGCAGCCAAGATATAGGGGGAGGGCAGAATGAGCAGTTCTTC
.,few,TRBJ1-2,TRBV4-3,CASSQDRQAAWGYTF,TGCGCCAGCAGCCAAGATCGGCAGGCTGCCTGGGGCTACACCTTC
TRBD1,.,TRBJ1-1,TRBV6-6,CASSPGTGGSFF,TGTGCCAGCAGCCCCGGGACAGGGGGATCTTTCTTT
.,.,TRBJ1-2,TRBV28,CASSPQSGGAGYTF,TGTGCCAGCAGTCCACAATCGGGGGGCGCGGGCTACACCTTC
.,.,TRBJ2-7,TRBV27,CASSLLTGIIPYEQYF,TGTGCCAGCAGTTTACTTACAGGGATAATACCCTACGAGCAGTACTTC
TRBD1,once,TRBJ2-7,TRBV3-1/TRBV3-2,CASSQVGQGLNLGDEQYF,TGTGCCAGCAGCCAAGTGGGACAGGGTCTAAATCTGGGGGACGAGCAGTACTTC
TRBD2,.,TRBJ2-2,TRBV10-1,CARLSSRGGAYTGELFF,TGCGCCAGGCTGTCTTCTCGCGGGGGGGCTTACACCGGGGAGCTGTTTTTT
.,.,TRBJ1-1,TRBV5-5,CASSPRDTEAFF,TGTGCCAGCAGCCCCAGGGACACTGAAGCTTTCTTT
TRBD2,.,TRBJ2-7,TRBV28,CASTEGLAGGDQRQYF,TGTGCCAGCACTGAGGGGCTAGCGGGAGGAGATCAGAGACAGTACTTC
TRBD2,.,TRBJ2-1,TRBV25-1,CASRLAGMYEQFF,TGTGCCAGCAGACTAGCGGGGATGTATGAGCAGTTCTTC
.,.,TRBJ2-7,TRBV12-3/TRBV12-4,CAGLVSEQYF,TGTGCCGGTTTAGTGAGCGAGCAGTACTTC
TRBD2,.,TRBJ2-1,TRBV7-2,CASSTGGSGNNEQFF,TGTGCCAGCAGCACTGGGGGTAGCGGGAACAATGAGCAGTTCTTC
.,.,TRBJ2-2,TRBV5-1,CASSSGAATGELFF,TGCGCCAGCAGCTCAGGGGCGGCGACCGGGGAGCTGTTTTTT
TRBD1,.,TRBJ1-2,TRBV3-1/TRBV3-2,CASSPRRTGGLNRNYGYTF,TGTGCCAGCAGCCCCCGGCGGACAGGGGGCCTCAATAGGAACTATGGCTACACCTTC
TRBD1,.,TRBJ1-3,TRBV7-9,CASSLGQGATFGPGNTIYF,TGTGCCAGCAGCTTGGGACAGGGTGCGACGTTTGGGCCTGGAAACACCATATATTTT
TRBD2,.,TRBJ2-1,TRBV9,CASSVLTGTSGGNEQFF,TGTGCCAGCAGCGTGCTTACCGGGACTAGCGGGGGAAATGAGCAGTTCTTC
TRBD1,few,TRBJ1-2,TRBV10-3,CAIRDRVNYGYTF,TGTGCCATCAGGGACAGGGTTAACTATGGCTACACCTTC
TRBD2,.,TRBJ2-7,TRBV4-2,CASSLRLAVPGLSSYEQYF,TGTGCCAGCAGCCTCCGCCTAGCGGTCCCCGGGCTTAGCTCCTACGAGCAGTACTTC
.,.,TRBJ2-7,TRBV5-6,CASSRKEASSDYEQYF,TGTGCCAGCAGCAGGAAGGAGGCGTCTAGCGACTACGAGCAGTACTTC
TRBD1,.,TRBJ1-5,TRBV2,CASSRTGSDQPQHF,TGTGCCAGCAGTCGGACAGGCTCAGATCAGCCCCAGCATTTT
.,.,TRBJ1-5,TRBV6-5,CASSYGEGVQPQHF,TGTGCCAGCAGTTACGGGGAGGGAGTTCAGCCCCAGCATTTT
.,few,TRBJ1-1,TRBV12-3/TRBV12-4,CASSPGATEAFF,TGTGCCAGCAGCCCAGGGGCCACTGAAGCTTTCTTT
TRBD1,.,TRBJ1-5,TRBV2,CASRDRVNQPQHF,TGTGCCAGCAGGGACAGGGTAAATCAGCCCCAGCATTTT
TRBD1,few,TRBJ1-1,TRBV9,CASSARTGTEAFF,TGTGCCAGCAGCGCCCGGACAGGGACTGAAGCTTTCTTT
.,.,TRBJ2-7,TRBV27,CASSLFGGARYEQYF,TGTGCCAGCAGTTTATTTGGAGGGGCTCGCTACGAGCAGTACTTC
.,.,TRBJ2-7,TRBV7-9,CASSLQGTYEQYF,TGTGCCAGCAGCTTACAGGGTACCTACGAGCAGTACTTC
.,.,TRBJ1-1,TRBV27,CASSFFGVQGMNTEAFF,TGTGCCAGCAGTTTTTTCGGGGTTCAGGGGATGAACACTGAAGCTTTCTTT
TRBD1,.,TRBJ2-7,TRBV19,CASSEGQGEQYF,TGTGCCAGTAGTGAGGGACAGGGCGAGCAGTACTTC
.,.,TRBJ2-7,TRBV5-1,CASSLDPSSNEQYF,TGCGCCAGCAGCTTGGATCCCTCAAGCAACGAGCAGTACTTC
TRBD2,.,TRBJ2-3,TRBV15,CATSRGGGNTDTQYF,TGTGCCACCAGCAGAGGGGGGGGGAACACAGATACGCAGTATTTT
.,.,TRBJ1-1,TRBV21-1,CASSKDLDDRENTEAFF,TGTGCCAGCAGCAAAGATTTGGATGACAGGGAAAACACTGAAGCTTTCTTT
TRBD2,.,TRBJ2-1,TRBV6-2/TRBV6-3,CASSRPLAGGYNEQFF,TGTGCCAGCAGCCGTCCACTAGCGGGAGGCTACAATGAGCAGTTCTTC
TRBD1,.,TRBJ2-4,TRBV7-9,CASSPGQLNIQYF,TGTGCCAGCAGCCCGGGACAGCTAAACATTCAGTACTTC
TRBD2,.,TRBJ2-1,TRBV13,CASSLGGGSSHNEQFF,TGTGCCAGCAGCTTAGGGGGCGGGAGTTCCCACAATGAGCAGTTCTTC
.,.,TRBJ1-2,TRBV6-5,CASSYFRGAQGYTF,TGTGCCAGCAGTTACTTCCGGGGGGCGCAGGGCTACACCTTC
TRBD2,.,TRBJ2-4,TRBV6-5,CASTLGLAENIQYF,TGTGCCAGCACCTTAGGACTAGCGGAAAACATTCAGTACTTC
.,.,TRBJ1-1,TRBV6-5,CASRDLGGNTEAFF,TGTGCCAGCAGGGATCTGGGGGGGAACACTGAAGCTTTCTTT
TRBD1,.,TRBJ1-4,TRBV5-4,CASSHKPGQGARPDEKLFF,TGTGCCAGCAGCCACAAACCCGGACAGGGGGCGCGTCCCGATGAAAAACTGTTTTTT
TRBD1,.,TRBJ1-2,TRBV29-1,CSVHRTGVRGYTF,TGCAGCGTGCATAGGACAGGGGTGCGAGGCTACACCTTC
TRBD1,many,TRBJ1-6,TRBV7-9,CASSFETGQSPLHF,TGTGCCAGCAGCTTCGAGACAGGGCAATCACCCCTCCACTTT
.,.,TRBJ2-2,TRBV2,CASTKSRGFTGELFF,TGTGCCAGCACCAAAAGCAGGGGATTTACCGGGGAGCTGTTTTTT
.,.,TRBJ2-1,TRBV20-1,CSAHGMNEQFF,TGCAGTGCCCACGGGATGAATGAGCAGTTCTTC